The entry below gives a single T cell receptor (beta chain) sequence along with its context. This sample stems from a study of blood T cell repertoires in COVID-19. Study-wide background: PBMCs, B-cell-depleted T cells, or T cells were the source of the cDNA or gDNA that made up the material.

The CDR3 is 13 residues long. Trimming left V 0 bases short and J 11 bases short, with 13 bases between. Germline V gene data show CDR1 as LGHDT and CDR2 as YNNKEL (reference sequence). Clones were sequenced by immunoSEQ multiplex PCR, and TCRdb holds only the in-frame ones, with some missing. Of 120,000 to 150,000 clones listed, approximately 90% were seen once; the top ten hold around 10%. Sequencing was done on a sample of peripheral blood. The chain carries TRBV3-1 (or the pseudogene TRBV3-2) and TRBJ1-2, with D uncertain. The receptor was derived from a woman of 80 years or more with acute or convalescent COVID-19. CDR3 sequence reads: CASSQEWELGYTF. In DNA form, the CDR3 reads TGTGCCAGCAGCCAAGAGTGGGAGCTAGGGTACACCTTC.